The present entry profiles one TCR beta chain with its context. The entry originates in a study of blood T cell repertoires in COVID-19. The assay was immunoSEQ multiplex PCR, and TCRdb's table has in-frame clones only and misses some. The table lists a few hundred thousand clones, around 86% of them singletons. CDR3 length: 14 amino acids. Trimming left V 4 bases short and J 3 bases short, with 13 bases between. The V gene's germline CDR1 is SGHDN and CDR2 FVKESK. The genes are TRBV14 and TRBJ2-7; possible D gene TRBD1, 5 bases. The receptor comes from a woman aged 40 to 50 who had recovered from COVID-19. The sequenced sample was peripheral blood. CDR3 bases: TGTGCCAGCAGCCCATTGCAGCAGGGCTACGAGCAGTACTTC. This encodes CASSPLQQGYEQYF. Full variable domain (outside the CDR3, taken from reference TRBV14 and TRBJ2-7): EAGVTQFPSHSVIEKGQTVTLRCDPISGHDNLYWYRRVMGKEIKFLLHFVKESKQDESGMPNNRFLAERTGGTYSTLKVQPAELEDSGVYFCASSPLQQGYEQYFGPGTRLTVT.